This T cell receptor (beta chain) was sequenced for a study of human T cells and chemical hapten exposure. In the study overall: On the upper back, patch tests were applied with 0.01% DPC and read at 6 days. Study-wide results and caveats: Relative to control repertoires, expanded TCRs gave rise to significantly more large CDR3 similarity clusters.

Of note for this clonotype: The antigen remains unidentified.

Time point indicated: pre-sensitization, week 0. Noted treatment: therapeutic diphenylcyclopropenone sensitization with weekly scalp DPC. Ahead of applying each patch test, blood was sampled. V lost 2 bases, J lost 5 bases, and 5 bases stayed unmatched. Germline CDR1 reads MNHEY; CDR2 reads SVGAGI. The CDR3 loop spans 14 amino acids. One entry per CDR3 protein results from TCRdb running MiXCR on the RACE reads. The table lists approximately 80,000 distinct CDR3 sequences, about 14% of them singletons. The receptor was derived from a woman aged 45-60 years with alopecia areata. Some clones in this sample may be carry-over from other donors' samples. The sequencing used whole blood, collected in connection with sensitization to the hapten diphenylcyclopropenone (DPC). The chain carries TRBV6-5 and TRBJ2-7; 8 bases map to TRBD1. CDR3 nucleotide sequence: TGTGCCAGCAGTTACACAGGGGGTTTGGACGAGCAGTACTTC. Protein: CASSYTGGLDEQYF.